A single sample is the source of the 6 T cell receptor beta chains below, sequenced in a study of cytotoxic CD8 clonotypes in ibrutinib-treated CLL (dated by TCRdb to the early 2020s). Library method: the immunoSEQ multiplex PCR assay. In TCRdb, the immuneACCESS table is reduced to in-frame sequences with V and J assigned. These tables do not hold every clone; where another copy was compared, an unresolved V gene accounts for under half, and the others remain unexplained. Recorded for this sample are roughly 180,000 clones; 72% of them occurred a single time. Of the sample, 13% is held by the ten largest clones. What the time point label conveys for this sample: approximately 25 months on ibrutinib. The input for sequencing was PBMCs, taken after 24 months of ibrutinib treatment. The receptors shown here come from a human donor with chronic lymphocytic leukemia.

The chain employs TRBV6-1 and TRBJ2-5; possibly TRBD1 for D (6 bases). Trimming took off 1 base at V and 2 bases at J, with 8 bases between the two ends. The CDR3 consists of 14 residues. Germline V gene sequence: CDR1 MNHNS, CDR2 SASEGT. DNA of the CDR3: TGTGCCAGCAGTGAAGACAGGGATCAAGAGACCCAGTACTTC. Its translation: CASSEDRDQETQYF.

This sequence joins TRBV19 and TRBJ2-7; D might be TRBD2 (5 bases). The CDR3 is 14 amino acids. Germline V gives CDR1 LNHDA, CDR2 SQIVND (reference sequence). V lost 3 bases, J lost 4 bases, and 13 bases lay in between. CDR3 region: CASSIRLAGYEQYF. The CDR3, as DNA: TGTGCCAGTAGTATCAGGCTAGCTGGTTACGAGCAGTACTTC.

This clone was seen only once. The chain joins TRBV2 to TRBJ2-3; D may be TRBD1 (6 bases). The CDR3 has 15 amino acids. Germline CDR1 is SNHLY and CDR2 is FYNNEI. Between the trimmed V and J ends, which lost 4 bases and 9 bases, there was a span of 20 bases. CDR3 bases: TGTGCCAGCAGTGGGGGGCTACCCCCAGCCTTGACGCAGTATTTT. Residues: CASSGGLPPALTQYF.

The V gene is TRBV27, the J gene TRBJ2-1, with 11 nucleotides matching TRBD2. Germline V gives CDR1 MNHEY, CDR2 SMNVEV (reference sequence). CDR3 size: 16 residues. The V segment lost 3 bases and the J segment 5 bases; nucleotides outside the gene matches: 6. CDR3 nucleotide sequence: TGTGCCAGCAGTTTCTCACCGGGACTAGCGGACAATGAGCAGTTCTTC. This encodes CASSFSPGLADNEQFF.

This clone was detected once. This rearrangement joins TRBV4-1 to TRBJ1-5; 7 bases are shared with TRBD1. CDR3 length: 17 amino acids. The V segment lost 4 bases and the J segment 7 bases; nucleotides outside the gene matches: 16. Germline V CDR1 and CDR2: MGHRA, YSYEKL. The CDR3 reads CASSLTFTRDRGQPQHF. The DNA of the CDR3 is TGCGCCAGCAGCCTGACTTTTACCCGGGACAGAGGACAGCCCCAGCATTTT.

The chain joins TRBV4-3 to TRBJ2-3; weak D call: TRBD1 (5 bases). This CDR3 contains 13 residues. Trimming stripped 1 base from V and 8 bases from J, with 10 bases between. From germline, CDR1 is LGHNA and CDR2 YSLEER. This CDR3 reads CASSQVTGSTQYF. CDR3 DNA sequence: TGCGCCAGCAGCCAAGTAACAGGTTCTACGCAGTATTTT.